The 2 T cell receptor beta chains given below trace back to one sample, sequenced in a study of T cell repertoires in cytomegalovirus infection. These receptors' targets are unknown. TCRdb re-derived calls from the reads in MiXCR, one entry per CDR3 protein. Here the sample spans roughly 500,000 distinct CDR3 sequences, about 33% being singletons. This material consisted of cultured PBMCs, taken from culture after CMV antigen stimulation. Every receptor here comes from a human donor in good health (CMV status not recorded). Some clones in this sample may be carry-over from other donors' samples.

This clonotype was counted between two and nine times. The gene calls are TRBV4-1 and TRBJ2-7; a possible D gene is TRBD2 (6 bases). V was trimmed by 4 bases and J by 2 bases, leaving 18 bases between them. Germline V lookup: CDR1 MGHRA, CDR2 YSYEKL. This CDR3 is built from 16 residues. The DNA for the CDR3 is TGCGCCAGCAGCCCTCGGGTAGCGGTAATAACCTACGAGCAGTACTTC. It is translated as CASSPRVAVITYEQYF.

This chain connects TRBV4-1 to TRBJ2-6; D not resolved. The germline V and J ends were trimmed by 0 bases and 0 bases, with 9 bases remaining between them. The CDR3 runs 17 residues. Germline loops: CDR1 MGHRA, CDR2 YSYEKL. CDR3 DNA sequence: TGCGCCAGCAGCCAAGATGACGGCCTCTCTGGGGCCAACGTCCTGACTTTC. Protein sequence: CASSQDDGLSGANVLTF.